The 13 T cell receptor beta chains below all came from one sample that was sequenced in a study of cytomegalovirus exposure and HLA in healthy donors. Only in-frame clones appear in the TCRdb table, and some are missing; sequencing was by immunoSEQ multiplex PCR. The sample consists of 150,000 or so clones, about nine tenths of them appearing once. The sequenced sample consisted of PBMCs. Receptors originate from a woman aged 25 to 39 in good health and CMV-seropositive.

The V and J genes are TRBV28 and TRBJ2-1, with 12 bases fitting TRBD2. V shed 6 bases, J shed 2 bases, and the junction held 5 bases outside the gene matches. The CDR3 contains 16 residues. The germline V gene has CDR1 MDHEN and CDR2 SYDVKM. CDR3 residues: CASRTSGSLPYNEQFF. DNA of the CDR3: TGTGCCAGCAGGACTAGCGGGAGTCTGCCCTACAATGAGCAGTTCTTC.

This chain connects TRBV9 to TRBJ2-1; tentative D call: TRBD2 (5 bases). Germline CDR1 SGDLS, CDR2 YYNGEE. V was cut by 4 bases and J by 0 bases, with 14 bases left in between. CDR3 length equals 16 residues. The CDR3 loop reads CASSRFERSSYNEQFF. The CDR3 region has the DNA TGTGCCAGCAGCCGCTTTGAGCGGAGCTCCTACAATGAGCAGTTCTTC.

This clone was counted between two and nine times. The chain is built from TRBV7-3 and TRBJ2-7; 8 nucleotides line up with TRBD2. This CDR3 has 16 residues. Trimming at V came to 5 bases and at J to 3 bases, leaving 12 bases not matched to a gene. Germline V CDR1 and CDR2: SGHTA, FQGTGA. CDR3 nucleotides: TGTGCCAGCAGCCCTGATGCGGGAGGACCGTTCTACGAGCAGTACTTC. The encoded protein is CASSPDAGGPFYEQYF.

The CDR3 loop is CASSLYTGELFF. The CDR3 bases are TGTGCCAGCAGCCTTTACACCGGGGAGCTGTTTTTT. The chain couples TRBV9 to TRBJ2-2; D ambiguous. The CDR3 has 12 residues. V dropped 4 bases and J dropped 3 bases, with 4 bases sitting between them. Germline V gene data show CDR1 as SGDLS and CDR2 as YYNGEE.

The table lists this clone with a few counts. The genes are TRBV11-2 and TRBJ2-7, with D possibly being TRBD1 (5 bases). Between the trimmed V and J ends, which lost 5 bases and 4 bases, there was a span of 15 bases. CDR3 length: 14 amino acids. CDR1 and CDR2 (germline): SGHAT, FQNNGV. CDR3 coding DNA: TGTGCCAGCAGCATGGGCCAGGGTTGGTACGAGCAGTACTTC. This gives the protein CASSMGQGWYEQYF.

The chain recombines TRBV5-6 with TRBJ1-2, with 9 nucleotides matching TRBD1. Trimming at V came to 2 bases and at J to 8 bases, leaving 4 bases not matched to a gene. This CDR3 is built from 13 residues. Germline CDR1 and CDR2: SGHDT and YYEEEE. Written as DNA, the CDR3 is TGTGCCAGCAGCTTTACAGGGGGCGAGGGCTACACCTTC. It translates to CASSFTGGEGYTF.

The gene calls are TRBV28 and TRBJ2-1; TRBD2 agrees at 9 bases. V shed 4 bases, J shed 9 bases, and the junction held 22 bases outside the gene matches. The CDR3 has 19 residues. CDR1 and CDR2 (germline): MDHEN, SYDVKM. The CDR3 region is CASSSPSGAGGRSSSEQFF. For the CDR3, the DNA is TGTGCCAGCAGTTCCCCGAGTGGAGCGGGAGGCCGTTCAAGTAGTGAGCAGTTCTTC.

The chain combines TRBV4-1 with TRBJ2-7; TRBD1 agrees at 7 bases. Germline values: CDR1 MGHRA, CDR2 YSYEKL. Losses at the gene ends were 1 base for V and 5 bases for J; bases not matched to a gene: 5. CDR3 length equals 14 residues. CDR3 sequence (DNA): TGCGCCAGCAGCCAAGGGCAAGGGGGCGACGAGCAGTACTTC. It codes for CASSQGQGGDEQYF.

The genes are TRBV28 and TRBJ2-3; 7 bases are a match to TRBD1. This CDR3 has 14 amino acids. The V segment lost 6 bases and the J segment 0 bases; nucleotides outside the gene matches: 3. Germline assignment: CDR1 MDHEN and CDR2 SYDVKM. CDR3 protein: CASRTGSSTDTQYF. CDR3 in DNA: TGTGCCAGCAGGACAGGGTCCAGCACAGATACGCAGTATTTT.

This chain links TRBV6-1 with TRBJ1-4; D remains ambiguous. The V end was cut by 3 bases, the J end by 5 bases, with 10 bases between. The CDR3 has 14 residues. CDR1 is MNHNS and CDR2 is SASEGT in the germline V gene. CDR3 region: CASSETTLNEKLFF. CDR3 DNA sequence: TGTGCCAGCAGTGAGACAACCTTAAATGAAAAACTGTTTTTT.

The genes are TRBV6-5 and TRBJ1-4; D call uncertain. V was trimmed by 0 bases and J by 11 bases, leaving 10 bases between them. The CDR3 totals 13 residues. Germline CDR1 and CDR2: MNHEY and SVGAGI. In DNA form, the CDR3 reads TGTGCCAGCAGTTACTCGGGAGGACGGAAACTGTTTTTT. Protein product: CASSYSGGRKLFF.

This clone was observed a single time. The chain joins TRBV12-2 to TRBJ2-3; the D call in the table, TRBD2, was not verified against the DNA. TRBV12-2 is deemed a pseudogene. The CDR3 runs to 16 residues. This CDR3 is CASRPRGTKKTDTQYF. As DNA, the CDR3 is TGTGCAAGTCGCCCACGCGGGACTAAGAAAACAGATACGCAGTATTTT.

V and J are TRBV2 and TRBJ2-1; D gene uncertain. The CDR3 totals 15 residues. Germline CDR1 is SNHLY and CDR2 is FYNNEI. V lost 3 bases and J 0 bases, leaving 9 bases between the germline ends. This CDR3 reads CASSDQRSSYNEQFF. The CDR3 DNA is TGTGCCAGCAGTGATCAACGGAGCTCCTACAATGAGCAGTTCTTC.